The 11 T cell receptor beta chains listed next were all sequenced from one sample in a study of response to subunit inactivated influenza vaccine. Using its own MiXCR run on the RT-PCR reads, TCRdb lists one record per CDR3 protein. The table lists around 520,000 distinct CDR3 sequences, roughly 23% of them singletons. The specimen was CD4+ T cells sorted from PBMCs, collected 5 days after vaccination. These receptors originate from a man in his fifties who received an inactivated influenza vaccine.

In DNA form, the CDR3 reads TGTGCCAGCAGCTTAGGTAGCGGGAACTACAATGAGCAGTTCTTC. Its protein product is CASSLGSGNYNEQFF. The V gene is TRBV11-2, the J gene TRBJ2-1, with 8 bases lining up with TRBD2. The length of the CDR3 is 15 residues. V trimming: 1 base; J trimming: 3 bases; junction bases outside the gene matches: 2. Germline V gives CDR1 SGHAT, CDR2 FQNNGV.

This clonotype was seen only a few times. The chain is built from TRBV5-1 and TRBJ2-2, with 7 bases lining up with TRBD1. Germline V gives CDR1 SGHRS, CDR2 YFSETQ. V was clipped by 0 bases and J by 4 bases; unmatched bases: 3. CDR3 size: 15 residues. The CDR3 reads CASSLVGQATGELFF. As DNA, the CDR3 is TGCGCCAGCAGCTTGGTCGGACAGGCCACCGGGGAGCTGTTTTTT.

The table lists this clonotype with a few counts. J is TRBJ1-1 and V is TRBV20-1; tentatively, D is TRBD1 (6 bases). V was clipped by 0 bases and J by 9 bases, with 11 bases between them. Per the germline V gene, CDR1 is DFQATT and CDR2 is SNEGSKA (reference sequence). The CDR3 runs to 12 residues. CDR3 residues: CSARDQTGKAFF. CDR3 nucleotide sequence: TGCAGTGCTAGAGATCAGACAGGAAAAGCTTTCTTT.

This clonotype was counted at least ten times. The chain joins TRBV7-2 to TRBJ2-1; TRBD1 is a possible D gene (6 bases). Germline V CDR1 and CDR2: SGHTA, FQGNSA. The CDR3 totals 15 residues. The V and J ends lost 5 bases and 4 bases respectively, with 15 bases between them. In nucleotides, the CDR3 is TGTGCCAGCAGCCCGACGGCAGGGGAATACAATGAGCAGTTCTTC. Translated: CASSPTAGEYNEQFF. The entire variable domain, with the rest obtained from reference TRBV7-2 and TRBJ2-1, is as follows: GAGVSQSPSNKVTEKGKDVELRCDPISGHTALYWYRQSLGQGLEFLIYFQGNSAPDKSGLPSDRFSAERTGGSVSTLTIQRTQQEDSAVYLCASSPTAGEYNEQFFGPGTRLTVL.

This clonotype appeared a few times. V is TRBV6-1 and J is TRBJ1-1; 7 bases are shared with TRBD1. CDR1 is MNHNS, CDR2 SASEGT, per germline. The CDR3 loop spans 14 amino acids. V shed 6 bases and J 3 bases; nucleotides not matched to a gene: 7. The CDR3 region is CASRVDRIDTEAFF. CDR3 in DNA: TGTGCCAGCAGGGTGGACAGGATCGACACTGAAGCTTTCTTT.

Only a few counts were recorded for this clonotype. The chain couples TRBV6-5 to TRBJ2-7; possibly TRBD1 for D (5 bases). Germline assignment: CDR1 MNHEY and CDR2 SVGAGI. There are 14 residues in the CDR3. The V end was cut by 0 bases, the J end by 5 bases, with 11 bases between. CDR3 region: CASSYSSGADEQYF. For the CDR3, the DNA is TGTGCCAGCAGTTACTCGTCTGGGGCCGACGAGCAGTACTTC.

This chain links TRBV20-1 with TRBJ2-5, with D unclear. This CDR3 is built from 11 residues. Trimming removed 6 bases at V and 7 bases at J, with 12 bases between. In germline, CDR1 is DFQATT, CDR2 SNEGSKA (reference sequence). CDR3: CSAVGPRTQYF. The DNA for the CDR3 is TGCAGTGCGGTAGGCCCAAGGACCCAGTACTTC.

The genes are TRBV5-1 and TRBJ1-4; D gene ambiguous. From germline, CDR1 is SGHRS and CDR2 YFSETQ. The CDR3 has 15 residues. V was cut by 3 bases and J by 0 bases, with 9 bases left in between. CDR3 region: CASSSDGTTNEKLFF. The DNA of the CDR3 is TGCGCCAGCAGCTCCGACGGGACAACTAATGAAAAACTGTTTTTT.

The rearrangement uses TRBV9 and TRBJ1-2; D not certain. The CDR3 runs to 13 residues. The germline V and J ends were trimmed by 7 bases and 4 bases, with 14 bases remaining between them. Germline V gene sequence: CDR1 SGDLS, CDR2 YYNGEE. CDR3 sequence: CASSAGPTYGYTF. The CDR3 coding sequence is TGTGCCAGCTCAGCAGGCCCGACCTATGGCTACACCTTC.

The rearrangement uses TRBV3-1 and TRBJ2-3, with a possible D match to TRBD2 (7 bases). V gave up 3 bases and J gave up 0 bases, with 19 bases separating them. The germline gives CDR1 LGHDT, CDR2 YNNKEL (reference sequence). The CDR3 is 18 residues long. Here the CDR3 DNA reads TGTGCCAGCAGCCACCACCTGGGGGGGGCCCTGAGCACAGATACGCAGTATTTT. Encoded protein: CASSHHLGGALSTDTQYF.

In its sample, this clonotype was seen a few times. The rearrangement uses TRBV7-2 and TRBJ2-7, with TRBD1 matching over 8 bases. CDR3 length: 15 amino acids. The V gene's germline CDR1 is SGHTA and CDR2 FQGNSA. J was trimmed by 2 bases and V by 5 bases; bases with no gene match: 8. The CDR3 is CASSRAGTGTYEQYF. CDR3 in DNA: TGTGCCAGCAGCCGGGCCGGGACAGGAACCTACGAGCAGTACTTC. Supplemented by reference TRBV7-2 and TRBJ2-7, the full variable domain reads GAGVSQSPSNKVTEKGKDVELRCDPISGHTALYWYRQSLGQGLEFLIYFQGNSAPDKSGLPSDRFSAERTGGSVSTLTIQRTQQEDSAVYLCASSRAGTGTYEQYFGPGTRLTVT.